Below, 8 T cell receptor beta chains from the same sample are listed, as sequenced in a study of blood T cell repertoires in COVID-19. Generated by immunoSEQ multiplex PCR, the TCRdb table keeps only in-frame clones and is missing some. The table lists roughly 280,000 clones, 88% of them singletons, with 2.5% to 3.5% in the top ten. Sample: PBMCs or T cells enriched from blood (not recorded which). These receptors originate from a woman aged 45 to 65 who had recovered from COVID-19.

This clone was counted a single time. This chain uses TRBV4-2 with TRBJ2-1; 9 bases are a match to TRBD2. This CDR3 is built from 15 residues. The V gene's germline CDR1 is LGHNA and CDR2 YNFKEQ. The V and J ends lost 5 bases and 1 base, in that order; junction bases with no gene match: 3. CDR3 coding DNA: TGTGCCAGCAGCTGGCTAGCGGGATCCTACAATGAGCAGTTCTTC. Translated, it gives CASSWLAGSYNEQFF.

This sequence joins TRBV7-9 and TRBJ1-2, with TRBD1 as a possible D gene (5 bases). Germline V gene sequence: CDR1 SEHNR, CDR2 FQNEAQ (reference sequence). The CDR3 contains 13 residues. V was clipped by 5 bases and J by 0 bases, with 7 bases between them. CDR3 loop: CASSMTANYGYTF. The CDR3 DNA sequence: TGTGCCAGCAGCATGACAGCTAACTATGGCTACACCTTC. Looking up the rest from reference TRBV7-9 and TRBJ1-2 gives the full variable domain: DTGVSQNPRHKITKRGQNVTFRCDPISEHNRLYWYRQTLGQGPEFLTYFQNEAQLEKSRLLSDRFSAERPKGSFSTLEIQRTEQGDSAMYLCASSMTANYGYTFGSGTRLTVV.

The CDR3 DNA is TGTGCCAGCAGCTTTCTTGTCGGTCCATGGTACGAGCAGTACTTC. Protein: CASSFLVGPWYEQYF. This chain uses TRBV7-2 with TRBJ2-7; the D is unclear. This CDR3 region has 15 residues. The ends were cut back, 3 bases at V and 4 bases at J, with 16 bases in the middle. CDR1 is SGHTA and CDR2 is FQGNSA in the germline V gene. The full variable domain, completed using reference TRBV7-2 and TRBJ2-7, is GAGVSQSPSNKVTEKGKDVELRCDPISGHTALYWYRQSLGQGLEFLIYFQGNSAPDKSGLPSDRFSAERTGGSVSTLTIQRTQQEDSAVYLCASSFLVGPWYEQYFGPGTRLTVT.

About this clone: The junction differs from germline at one of its ends, possibly a read error. The chain combines TRBV6-6 with TRBJ1-2; no clear D. Germline V gives CDR1 MNHNY, CDR2 SVGAGI (reference sequence). This CDR3 has 12 residues. The DNA of the CDR3 is TGTGCCAGCATCCACGTCGTCGGTAATGTCTCCTTC. As protein: CASIHVVGNVSF.

The chain is built from TRBV11-2 and TRBJ1-4; TRBD1 aligns across 7 bases. Trimming at V came to 4 bases and at J to 5 bases, leaving 7 bases not matched to a gene. CDR1 and CDR2 (germline): SGHAT, FQNNGV. CDR3 length: 15 residues. This CDR3 is CASSSRDSLNEKLFF. CDR3 in DNA: TGTGCCAGCAGCTCCCGGGACAGCCTAAATGAAAAACTGTTTTTT.

This sequence joins TRBV19 and TRBJ1-4; maybe TRBD1 (6 bases). The germline CDR1 and CDR2 sequences are LNHDA and SQIVND (reference sequence). This CDR3 has 15 amino acids. Trimming took 5 bases from V and 8 from J, leaving 18 bases between them. CDR3 amino acids: CASSANRVPGEKLFF. CDR3 DNA sequence: TGTGCCAGTAGTGCCAACAGGGTTCCCGGCGAAAAACTGTTTTTT.

This chain uses TRBV22-1 with TRBJ1-5. TRBV22-1 is described as a pseudogene. The CDR3 is made up of 12 amino acids. The CDR3 DNA follows: TGTCCTGGGAGCCCCGGCAATCAGCCCCAGCATTTT. Amino acids: CPGSPGNQPQHF.

This chain connects TRBV15 to TRBJ2-5; the D gene is possibly TRBD2 (6 bases). The CDR3 loop spans 16 amino acids. V lost 2 bases and J 4 bases, leaving 17 bases between the germline ends. The germline CDR1 and CDR2 sequences are LNHNV and YYDKDF (reference sequence). The CDR3, as DNA: TGTGCCACCAGCAGACTGGGACTGGGTGGGGGAGAGACCCAGTACTTC. This encodes CATSRLGLGGGETQYF.